These T cell receptor beta chains were read from a single sample in a study of T-cell memory formation after mild COVID-19. TCRdb re-called the 5' RACE reads with MiXCR, one entry per CDR3 protein. This sample carries 350,000 or so distinct CDR3 sequences, 10% to 15% of them seen once, and the ten largest clones take roughly a fifth. Sequenced sample: PBMCs or a T cell subset sorted from them (not recorded which). These receptors were collected from a man younger than 30 who had mild COVID-19 (a few samples of this study predate the infection). Cell type and time point are not known. Each CDR3 is given with its conserved first and last residue. D genes are given only for firm matches. Clone size is not always given. Where it is, it says once, few, many or a class for expanded clones.

cdr3_nt,cdr3_aa,d_call,j_call,clone_size,v_call
TGCGCCAGCAGCCAGGGGCCGGGACAGGGGTCGGTCACCGGGGAGCTGTTTTTT,CASSQGPGQGSVTGELFF,TRBD1,TRBJ2-2,few,TRBV4-3
TGTGCCAGCAGCTCGTCCGGGACAGGGTACAATGAGCAGTTCTTC,CASSSSGTGYNEQFF,TRBD1,TRBJ2-1,few,TRBV7-9
TGCGCCAGCAGCCCTCGGCGGGGGCCCTCTGGGGCCAACGTCCTGACTTTC,CASSPRRGPSGANVLTF,.,TRBJ2-6,.,TRBV5-1
TGCGCCAGCAGCCAAAGCCGGGGGGGACAGGGGAGCACAGATACGCAGTATTTT,CASSQSRGGQGSTDTQYF,TRBD1,TRBJ2-3,few,TRBV4-3
TGTGCCAGCAGCACCGGACAGGGCAATCAGCCCCAGCATTTT,CASSTGQGNQPQHF,TRBD1,TRBJ1-5,.,TRBV7-9
TGTGCCAGCAGTGGGGCTGCTCAAGAGACCCAGTACTTC,CASSGAAQETQYF,.,TRBJ2-5,.,TRBV7-8
TGTGCCAGCAGTTTAGGGACTTCTACCCCAGCCTATGGCTACACCTTC,CASSLGTSTPAYGYTF,.,TRBJ1-2,.,TRBV12-3/TRBV12-4
TGTGCCAGCAGCTCCTCCCCAGGTGAGGCTGCCTGGGCTTTCTTT,CASSSSPGEAAWAFF,.,TRBJ1-1,.,TRBV7-6
TGTGCCAGCAGTTACGGGGGGGACAGCAATCAGCCCCAGCATTTT,CASSYGGDSNQPQHF,.,TRBJ1-5,.,TRBV6-5
TGTGCCAGCAGTTACTCCCAGGGAGGTGTCTACGAGCAGTACTTC,CASSYSQGGVYEQYF,.,TRBJ2-7,.,TRBV6-5
TGTGCCAGCAGCTTAGGATTGAACACCGGGGAGCTGTTTTTT,CASSLGLNTGELFF,.,TRBJ2-2,many,TRBV7-2
TGTGCCAGCAGCGGTCTTGCTACAGGGGGTGGTGAGCAGTTCTTC,CASSGLATGGGEQFF,TRBD1,TRBJ2-1,few,TRBV9
TGTGCCAGCAGTTACTCTTACAGGAGCTACGAGCAGTACTTC,CASSYSYRSYEQYF,.,TRBJ2-7,.,TRBV6-5
TGTGCCACCAGCAGTGACAGGGCTGGTGAGCAGTTCTTC,CATSSDRAGEQFF,TRBD1,TRBJ2-1,.,TRBV15
TGCAGTGCTAGAGGGGACAGGGAACGCACTGAAGCTTTCTTT,CSARGDRERTEAFF,TRBD1,TRBJ1-1,.,TRBV20-1
TGCAGTGCTAGAGGAGCGGAGGCCCAGTACTTC,CSARGAEAQYF,.,TRBJ2-5,few,TRBV20-1
TGCGCCAGCAGTCCCGGGGGACACGCTAATTCACCCCTCCACTTT,CASSPGGHANSPLHF,.,TRBJ1-6,few,TRBV5-1
TGTGCCAGCAGCACGAGCGGGGCGGTCTACAATGAGCAGTTCTTC,CASSTSGAVYNEQFF,TRBD2,TRBJ2-1,many,TRBV7-2
TGTGCCAGCAGCTTGGCGGTATTAAAGGCAGGGGATGATGGCTACACCTTC,CASSLAVLKAGDDGYTF,.,TRBJ1-2,.,TRBV5-6
TGTGCCAGTAGTCAAGGGACAGGGGGCGCGGAGACCCAGTACTTC,CASSQGTGGAETQYF,TRBD1,TRBJ2-5,few,TRBV19
TGCAGTGCTCCTATACTAGCGGGGCACCGCCCGGAGACCCAGTACTTC,CSAPILAGHRPETQYF,TRBD2,TRBJ2-5,many,TRBV20-1
TGCGCCAGCAGCCAAGATGGGGCGGCTAGCGGGGTCGAGACCCAGTACTTC,CASSQDGAASGVETQYF,TRBD2,TRBJ2-5,.,TRBV4-3
TGTGCCAGCAGCTCCCCTCTGAACCGCCGGCAGTACTTC,CASSSPLNRRQYF,.,TRBJ2-7,.,TRBV7-9
TGTGCCAGCAGCCCCGGGACTAGCGACTACAATGAGCAGTTCTTC,CASSPGTSDYNEQFF,TRBD2,TRBJ2-1,many,TRBV7-2
TGCAGTGCTACTTCAGACCGTACCCACCTGTATGGCTACACCTTC,CSATSDRTHLYGYTF,.,TRBJ1-2,few,TRBV20-1
TGCGCCAGCAGCGAGGGGGCTAGCTCCTACAATGAGCAGTTCTTC,CASSEGASSYNEQFF,TRBD1,TRBJ2-1,.,TRBV5-1
TGTGCCAGCAGCTTAACGTCTGCGGGGGCTGGTTCACCCCTCCACTTT,CASSLTSAGAGSPLHF,.,TRBJ1-6,few,TRBV7-9
TGTGCCAGCAGCTTAATTCACCAGGGTAGACGTTTTCAGCCCCAGCATTTT,CASSLIHQGRRFQPQHF,.,TRBJ1-5,few,TRBV7-8
TGTGCCAGCAGTTCCGGGGGCAATCAGCCCCAGCATTTT,CASSSGGNQPQHF,.,TRBJ1-5,many,TRBV12-3/TRBV12-4
TGTGCCATCAGTGAGACTAGCGGCCAGGAGACCCAGTACTTC,CAISETSGQETQYF,TRBD2,TRBJ2-5,.,TRBV10-3
TGCGCCAGCAGCCCCCACGGACAGGGCAATATTAATTCACCCCTCCACTTT,CASSPHGQGNINSPLHF,TRBD1,TRBJ1-6,few,TRBV4-1
TGTGCCAGCAGCCAAGAGGGGACAGGGGTTTACGAGCAGTACTTC,CASSQEGTGVYEQYF,TRBD1,TRBJ2-7,.,TRBV4-2
TGTGCCAGCTCTCCCTGGGTATGGGGTTCCTCCTACGAGCAGTACTTC,CASSPWVWGSSYEQYF,.,TRBJ2-7,few,TRBV18
TGTGCCACCACCCAAGTCGACCGCAAGTCTGAAGCTTTCTTT,CATTQVDRKSEAFF,.,TRBJ1-1,.,TRBV24-1
TGCGCCAGCAGACTAAGACAGGGGAGCGACTATGGCTACACCTTC,CASRLRQGSDYGYTF,TRBD1,TRBJ1-2,.,TRBV5-1
TGTGCCAGCAGGGAGCGGGGGGGCCTTAACACCGGGGAGCTGTTTTTT,CASRERGGLNTGELFF,TRBD2,TRBJ2-2,few,TRBV11-2
TGTGCTAGTGGTTTTCTCGTGGGACAGGGGCAAGAGACCCAGTACTTC,CASGFLVGQGQETQYF,TRBD1,TRBJ2-5,.,TRBV12-5
TGTGCCAGCAGCTTAGGCCCAGGGGGCTACGGTCGTGAGCAGTTCTTC,CASSLGPGGYGREQFF,TRBD1,TRBJ2-1,.,TRBV11-3
TGTGCCAGCAGGCGCCCGAGCGGGGGGCGGCGGGCCAAAAACATTCAGTACTTC,CASRRPSGGRRAKNIQYF,TRBD2,TRBJ2-4,.,TRBV7-2
TGTGCCAGCAGCCAAGACACAGACTCCAGCTCTGGAAACACCATATATTTT,CASSQDTDSSSGNTIYF,.,TRBJ1-3,many,TRBV4-2
TGCGCCAGCAGCCAAGATGAAAGCGGGGGGTACAATGAGCAGTTCTTC,CASSQDESGGYNEQFF,TRBD2,TRBJ2-1,few,TRBV4-1
TGTGCCAGCAGCCAAGAAAGGGGCTTCGAAGGGAGCACAGATACGCAGTATTTT,CASSQERGFEGSTDTQYF,.,TRBJ2-3,once,TRBV3-1
TGTGCCAGCACTCCCATAGGGGGAGGGACCATTGGCTACACCTTC,CASTPIGGGTIGYTF,.,TRBJ1-2,.,TRBV9
TGCGCCAGCAGCCGCGGACAGGGTTTTAGTGAGCAGTTCTTC,CASSRGQGFSEQFF,TRBD1,TRBJ2-1,many,TRBV5-1
TGTGCCAGCAGTGAATCCTTGAGGGGGTACTTC,CASSESLRGYF,.,TRBJ2-5,.,TRBV6-1
TGCAGTGCGTCCGGACGATCTAGCACAGATACGCAGTATTTT,CSASGRSSTDTQYF,.,TRBJ2-3,many,TRBV20-1
TGTGCCAGCTCTGACGACAGGGGTGGTACTGAAGCTTTCTTT,CASSDDRGGTEAFF,TRBD1,TRBJ1-1,.,TRBV12-3/TRBV12-4
TGTGCCAGCAGTCCTTTTAAGGGGGGGCCCCCAGATACGCAGTATTTT,CASSPFKGGPPDTQYF,.,TRBJ2-3,few,TRBV12-3/TRBV12-4
TGCAGCGTCGCCTGGACGGTCCAAGAGACCCAGTACTTC,CSVAWTVQETQYF,.,TRBJ2-5,many,TRBV29-1
TGTGCCAGCAGCCCTGGCTACACCTTC,CASSPGYTF,.,TRBJ1-2,.,TRBV16
TGCAGTGTTCGAGAATTTACCCACTATGGCTACACCTTC,CSVREFTHYGYTF,.,TRBJ1-2,.,TRBV20-1
TGTGCCAGCAGAGTGCTAGCGGGGGGTTACAATGAGCAGTTCTTC,CASRVLAGGYNEQFF,TRBD2,TRBJ2-1,many,TRBV6-6
TGCGCCAGCAGATCTAAATCCGACAGCCCGACCGGGGAGCTGTTTTTT,CASRSKSDSPTGELFF,.,TRBJ2-2,few,TRBV5-1
TGTGCCACCAGTGACCCTTTAGGGGGCAGAGAGACCCAGTACTTC,CATSDPLGGRETQYF,TRBD1,TRBJ2-5,.,TRBV24-1
TGTGCCAGCAGGGTTACAGGGGGCCGACGAGAGACCCAGTACTTC,CASRVTGGRRETQYF,TRBD1,TRBJ2-5,.,TRBV6-5
TGTGCCAGCAGCACCCGGGGGTCCGATGAGCAGTTCTTC,CASSTRGSDEQFF,.,TRBJ2-1,.,TRBV6-2/TRBV6-3
TGTGCCAGCAGGATCCGGGACGTATACAATGAGCAGTTCTTC,CASRIRDVYNEQFF,.,TRBJ2-1,.,TRBV6-2/TRBV6-3
TGTGCTCCGCCGAGGGGATCTCGTCTAGCACCTTGGGGTTCACCCCTCCACTTT,CAPPRGSRLAPWGSPLHF,.,TRBJ1-6,.,TRBV9
TGTGCCACCAGGGCAGGGGGCAGCTATGGCTACACCTTC,CATRAGGSYGYTF,TRBD1,TRBJ1-2,.,TRBV24-1
TGTGCCAGCAGCTTAGAGGTGGGGTTTGGAGAGACCCAGTACTTC,CASSLEVGFGETQYF,.,TRBJ2-5,.,TRBV7-8